These 17 T cell receptor beta chains were all obtained from the same sample, sequenced in a study of CD8 T cells in Susac syndrome. When the RNA was reverse transcribed, random hexamers were used with an input of about 0.5 to 1 ug. TCRdb processed the immunoSEQ multiplex PCR reads anew with MiXCR; each CDR3 protein has one entry. The top ten hold approximately 0.12% of the sample, which has almost 450,000 distinct CDR3 sequences, approximately 89% seen once. The sample consisted of CD8+ T cells from PBMCs. The receptors here all came from a human donor with multiple sclerosis.

This chain connects TRBV6-5 to TRBJ2-2, with D maybe TRBD2 (5 bases). This CDR3 spans 16 amino acids. Trimming removed 4 bases from V and 0 bases from J, with 12 bases in between. Per germline, CDR1 MNHEY and CDR2 SVGAGI. For the CDR3, the DNA is TGTGCCAGCAGTTGGGCTCGGGATGCGAACACCGGGGAGCTGTTTTTT. Its translation is CASSWARDANTGELFF.

V gene TRBV4-2 combines with J gene TRBJ2-3, with D tentatively TRBD2 (6 bases). V lost 0 bases and J 4 bases, leaving 14 bases between the germline ends. Germline V gene lookup returns CDR1 LGHNA and CDR2 YNFKEQ. The CDR3 has 16 amino acids. The CDR3 nucleotides are TGTGCCAGCAGCCAAGACGGGGCGGGGCATCCAGATACGCAGTATTTT. It encodes CASSQDGAGHPDTQYF.

The gene calls are TRBV13 and TRBJ2-7, with D perhaps given as TRBD1 or TRBD2 (5 bases each). Germline CDR1 reads PRHDT; CDR2 reads FYEKMQ (reference sequence). Trimming stripped 3 bases from V and 0 bases from J, with 12 bases between. This CDR3 contains 15 residues. The CDR3 coding sequence is TGTGCCAGCAGCTTGACCGGGACCACCTCCTACGAGCAGTACTTC. Translating gives CASSLTGTTSYEQYF.

The chain couples TRBV27 to TRBJ1-3; D ambiguous. The CDR3 totals 16 residues. The V gene lost 5 bases and the J gene lost 0 bases, with 14 bases spanning the gap. Germline CDR1 MNHEY, CDR2 SMNVEV (reference sequence). Written as DNA, the CDR3 is TGTGCCAGCAGTCCCGCCCTGACTGTCTCTGGAAACACCATATATTTT. Its translation: CASSPALTVSGNTIYF.

V and J are TRBV5-6 and TRBJ2-2; D unresolved. The V gene's germline CDR1 is SGHDT and CDR2 YYEEEE. The CDR3 sequence is 12 residues long. V gave up 2 bases and J gave up 6 bases, with 5 bases separating them. The CDR3 here is CASSFWAGELFF. The CDR3 region has the DNA TGTGCCAGCAGCTTTTGGGCCGGGGAGCTGTTTTTT.

The chain combines TRBV13 with TRBJ2-7, with 7 bases matching TRBD1. Germline loops: CDR1 PRHDT, CDR2 FYEKMQ (reference sequence). The length of the CDR3 is 16 residues. Trimming removed 4 bases from V and 0 bases from J; junction bases left unmatched: 9. The CDR3: CASSSSTGLSSYEQYF. In DNA, the CDR3 is TGTGCCAGCAGCTCATCGACAGGGCTCAGCTCCTACGAGCAGTACTTC. The whole variable domain, filled in from reference TRBV13 and TRBJ2-7, reads AAGVIQSPRHLIKEKRETATLKCYPIPRHDTVYWYQQGPGQDPQFLISFYEKMQSDKGSIPDRFSAQQFSDYHSELNMSSLELGDSALYFCASSSSTGLSSYEQYFGPGTRLTVT.

This clonotype was found once. The chain joins TRBV6-2 or TRBV6-3 to TRBJ2-1, with D maybe TRBD2 (6 bases). Germline CDR1 is MNHEY and CDR2 is SVGEGT. Trimming took 2 bases from V and 4 from J, leaving 15 bases between them. This CDR3 region has 16 residues. CDR3 DNA sequence: TGTGCCAGCAGTTACCCCGGGGAGGAGCCTTACAATGAGCAGTTCTTC. It specifies CASSYPGEEPYNEQFF.

This chain joins TRBV30 and TRBJ2-2; D uncertain. V shed 0 bases and J shed 9 bases, with 11 bases lying between them. The CDR3 covers 13 residues. Germline CDR1 GTSNPN, CDR2 SVGIG (reference sequence). The CDR3 sequence is CAWSVLTERELFF. The CDR3, as DNA: TGTGCCTGGAGTGTACTAACCGAGAGGGAGCTGTTTTTT.

The chain recombines TRBV12-5 with TRBJ2-7; D remains ambiguous. CDR3 length: 12 residues. V lost 0 bases and J lost 6, with 6 bases in between. Germline V gene sequence: CDR1 LGHNT, CDR2 FRNRAP. CDR3 in amino acids: CASGLVGTEQYF. DNA of the CDR3: TGTGCTAGTGGTTTGGTGGGCACCGAGCAGTACTTC.

This chain uses TRBV3-1 with TRBJ1-1; D not certain. Germline lookup yields CDR1 LGHDT and CDR2 YNNKEL (reference sequence). V lost 4 bases, J lost 2 bases, and 14 bases lay in between. The CDR3 is 15 amino acids. The CDR3 DNA follows: TGTGCCAGCAGCCTTAGTTTGTCAGTAAACACTGAAGCTTTCTTT. This gives the protein CASSLSLSVNTEAFF.

This clonotype has just one count. The chain carries TRBV5-6 and TRBJ1-2; the match to TRBD1 covers 9 bases. Per the germline V gene, CDR1 is SGHDT and CDR2 is YYEEEE. CDR3 length: 18 residues. The ends lost 4 bases at V and 3 bases at J; junction bases unmatched: 16. CDR3 nucleotide sequence: TGTGCCAGCAGCCAGGAAGGAGTACAGGGGGCGATAGACTATGGCTACACCTTC. Translating it yields CASSQEGVQGAIDYGYTF.

The chain joins TRBV7-9 to TRBJ1-1; a weak D match, TRBD1 (5 bases). This CDR3 region has 15 residues. The ends were cut back, 4 bases at V and 1 base at J, with 13 bases in the middle. Germline lookup yields CDR1 SEHNR and CDR2 FQNEAQ (reference sequence). In nucleotides, the CDR3 is TGTGCCAGCAGCTCGGGAGGGGTCGGGAACACTGAAGCTTTCTTT. Translation gives CASSSGGVGNTEAFF.

V usage is TRBV3-1 and J usage is TRBJ1-1; D is unresolved. V was trimmed by 0 bases and J by 0 bases, leaving 8 bases between them. The CDR3 contains 15 residues. From germline, CDR1 is LGHDT and CDR2 YNNKEL (reference sequence). CDR3 region: CASSQDLGLNTEAFF. CDR3 DNA sequence: TGTGCCAGCAGCCAAGACCTGGGTTTGAACACTGAAGCTTTCTTT.

The chain employs TRBV4-1 and TRBJ1-2, with unresolved D. This CDR3 region has 15 residues. V was shortened by 4 bases and J by 4 bases, with 16 bases between the two germline ends. Germline CDR1 is MGHRA and CDR2 is YSYEKL. The CDR3 DNA follows: TGCGCCAGCAGCCCCCAGTGGGTCGGAGGCTATGGCTACACCTTC. It specifies CASSPQWVGGYGYTF.

The chain carries TRBV5-1 and TRBJ1-5; the match to TRBD1 covers 11 bases. From germline, CDR1 is SGHRS and CDR2 YFSETQ. This CDR3 spans 17 amino acids. V lost 0 bases to trimming and J lost 4 bases; unmatched junction nucleotides: 6. This chain's CDR3 is CASSLAPGQGANQPQHF. Written as DNA, the CDR3 is TGCGCCAGCAGCTTGGCCCCCGGACAGGGGGCAAATCAGCCCCAGCATTTT.

This chain joins TRBV2 and TRBJ2-7, with a weak D call TRBD1 (6 bases). In germline, CDR1 is SNHLY, CDR2 FYNNEI. The V end was cut by 7 bases, the J end by 2 bases, with 27 bases between. The CDR3 spans 18 residues. Here the CDR3 DNA reads TGTGCCAGCACTTCTTCCTCCGGGACAACCAACTACCCCTACGAGCAGTACTTC. This sequence encodes CASTSSSGTTNYPYEQYF.

The chain combines TRBV4-2 with TRBJ1-5; the D is unclear. The CDR3 extends over 14 amino acids. Germline-derived CDR1 and CDR2 are LGHNA and YNFKEQ. Between the trimmed V and J ends, which lost 0 bases and 4 bases, there was a span of 7 bases. The CDR3 DNA reads as TGTGCCAGCAGCCAAGACCCCAGAAATCAGCCCCAGCATTTT. Its translation is CASSQDPRNQPQHF.